This T cell receptor (beta chain) was retrieved from a study of identifying expanded T cells in peripheral blood. Assay: immunoSEQ multiplex PCR; the TCRdb copy retains only in-frame clones and omits some. This table holds over 70,000 clones, about 88% found once. The ends were cut back, 8 bases at V and 3 bases at J, with 7 bases in the middle. Germline loops: CDR1 ENHRY, CDR2 SYGVKD. This CDR3 spans 11 amino acids. This clone was counted a few times. The sequenced material came from blood. This sequence joins TRBV10-3 and TRBJ1-2; D ambiguous. This TCR was recovered from a person aged 18 to 75 in good health. The DNA of the CDR3 is TGTGCCATCGACGCAGACTATGGCTACACCTTC. It specifies CAIDADYGYTF.